This T cell receptor beta chain was identified during a study of cytomegalovirus exposure and HLA in healthy donors. PCR was performed using 60 Vbeta and 13 Jbeta primers. Produced via immunoSEQ multiplex PCR; TCRdb's table is partial and in-frame only. The table lists fewer than 100,000 clones, approximately 7.6% of them singletons. The CDR3 runs to 17 residues. J gave up 4 bases and V 3 bases, and 12 bases lay outside the gene matches. From germline, CDR1 is SGHAT and CDR2 FQNNGV. The sequence was obtained from a middle-aged man in good health and CMV-seronegative. The specimen sequenced was PBMCs. The chain carries TRBV11-2 and TRBJ1-1; 9 bases are a match to TRBD1. CDR3 coding DNA: TGTGCCAGCAGCTTGGGACAGGGTGGATCTGGGGGCACTGAAGCTTTCTTT. This translates into CASSLGQGGSGGTEAFF.